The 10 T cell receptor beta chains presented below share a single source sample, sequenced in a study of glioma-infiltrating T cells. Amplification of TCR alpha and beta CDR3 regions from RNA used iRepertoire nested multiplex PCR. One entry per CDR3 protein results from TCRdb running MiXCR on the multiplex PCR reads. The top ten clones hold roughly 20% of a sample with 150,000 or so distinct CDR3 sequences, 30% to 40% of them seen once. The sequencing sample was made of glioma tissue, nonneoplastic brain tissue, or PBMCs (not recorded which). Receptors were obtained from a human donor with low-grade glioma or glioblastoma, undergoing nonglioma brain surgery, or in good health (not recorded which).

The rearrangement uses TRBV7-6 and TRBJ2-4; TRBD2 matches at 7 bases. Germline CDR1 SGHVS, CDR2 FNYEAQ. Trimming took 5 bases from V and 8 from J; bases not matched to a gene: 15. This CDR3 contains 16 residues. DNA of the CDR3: TGTGCCAGCAGCGCTTCCCCCCGGGGCGGGAGAGACATTCAGTACTTC. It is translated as CASSASPRGGRDIQYF.

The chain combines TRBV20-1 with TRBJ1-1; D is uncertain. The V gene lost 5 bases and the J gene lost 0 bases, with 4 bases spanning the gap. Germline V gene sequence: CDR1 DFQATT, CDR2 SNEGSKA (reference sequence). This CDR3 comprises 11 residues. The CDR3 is CSAPMNTEAFF. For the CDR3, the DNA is TGCAGTGCTCCTATGAACACTGAAGCTTTCTTT.

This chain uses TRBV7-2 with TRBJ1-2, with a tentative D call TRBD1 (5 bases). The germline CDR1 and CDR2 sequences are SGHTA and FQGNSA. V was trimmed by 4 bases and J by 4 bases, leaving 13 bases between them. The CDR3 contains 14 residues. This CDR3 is CASSSFQGLYGYTF. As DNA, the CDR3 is TGTGCCAGCAGCTCATTCCAGGGTCTCTATGGCTACACCTTC.

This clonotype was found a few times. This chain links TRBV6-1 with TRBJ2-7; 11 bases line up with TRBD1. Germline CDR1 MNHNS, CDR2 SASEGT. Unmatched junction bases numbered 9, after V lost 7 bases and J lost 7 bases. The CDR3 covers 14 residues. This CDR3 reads CASNNGQGAGEQYF. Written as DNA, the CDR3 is TGTGCCAGCAATAATGGACAGGGGGCTGGGGAGCAGTACTTC.

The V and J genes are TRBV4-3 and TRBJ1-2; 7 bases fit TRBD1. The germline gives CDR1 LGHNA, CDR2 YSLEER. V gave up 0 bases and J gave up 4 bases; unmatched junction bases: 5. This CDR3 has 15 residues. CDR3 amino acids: CASSQDRAGGYGYTF. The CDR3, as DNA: TGCGCCAGCAGCCAAGATCGGGCAGGGGGCTATGGCTACACCTTC.

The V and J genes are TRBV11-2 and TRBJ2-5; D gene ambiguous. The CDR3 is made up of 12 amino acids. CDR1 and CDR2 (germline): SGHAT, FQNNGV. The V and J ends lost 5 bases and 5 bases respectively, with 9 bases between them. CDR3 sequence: CASSESRETQYF. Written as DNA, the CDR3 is TGTGCCAGCAGCGAAAGTAGGGAGACCCAGTACTTC.

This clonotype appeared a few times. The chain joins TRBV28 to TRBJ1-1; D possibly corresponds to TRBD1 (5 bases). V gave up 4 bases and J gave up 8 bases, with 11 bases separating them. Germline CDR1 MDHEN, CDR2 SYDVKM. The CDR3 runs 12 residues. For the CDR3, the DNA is TGTGCCAGCAGTTCGAGAAGGACAGAAGCTTTCTTT. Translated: CASSSRRTEAFF.

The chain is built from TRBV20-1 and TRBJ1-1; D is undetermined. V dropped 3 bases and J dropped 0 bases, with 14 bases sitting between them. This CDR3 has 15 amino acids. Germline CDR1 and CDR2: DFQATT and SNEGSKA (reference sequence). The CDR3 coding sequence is TGCAGTGCTAGGTGGGCGGGGATGTTGAACACTGAAGCTTTCTTT. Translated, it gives CSARWAGMLNTEAFF.

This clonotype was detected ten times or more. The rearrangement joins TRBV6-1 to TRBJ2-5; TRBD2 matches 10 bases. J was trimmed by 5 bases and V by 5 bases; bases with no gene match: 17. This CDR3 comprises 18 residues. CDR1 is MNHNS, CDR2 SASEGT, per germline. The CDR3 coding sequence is TGTGCCAGCAGTCCATCTCGACTAGCGGGCTTTAAGTTGGAGACCCAGTACTTC. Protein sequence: CASSPSRLAGFKLETQYF.

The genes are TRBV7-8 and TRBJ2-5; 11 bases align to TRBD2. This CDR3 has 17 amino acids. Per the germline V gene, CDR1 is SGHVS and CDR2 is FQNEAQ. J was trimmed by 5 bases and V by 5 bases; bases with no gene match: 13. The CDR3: CASSHKLAGEVLETQYF. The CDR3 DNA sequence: TGTGCCAGCAGCCACAAACTAGCGGGAGAAGTATTGGAGACCCAGTACTTC.